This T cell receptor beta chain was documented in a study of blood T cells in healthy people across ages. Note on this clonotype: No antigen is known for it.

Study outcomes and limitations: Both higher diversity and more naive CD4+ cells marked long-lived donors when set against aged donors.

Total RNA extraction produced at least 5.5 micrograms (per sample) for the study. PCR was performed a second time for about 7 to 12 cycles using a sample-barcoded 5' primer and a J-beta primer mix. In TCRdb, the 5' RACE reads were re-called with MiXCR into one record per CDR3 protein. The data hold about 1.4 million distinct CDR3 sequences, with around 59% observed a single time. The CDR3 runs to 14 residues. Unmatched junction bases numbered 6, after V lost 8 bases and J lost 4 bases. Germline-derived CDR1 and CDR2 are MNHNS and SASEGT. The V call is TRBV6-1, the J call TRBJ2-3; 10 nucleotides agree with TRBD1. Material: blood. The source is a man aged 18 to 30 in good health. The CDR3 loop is CASLGQGGADTQYF. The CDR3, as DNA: TGTGCCAGCCTAGGACAGGGGGGAGCAGATACGCAGTATTTT.